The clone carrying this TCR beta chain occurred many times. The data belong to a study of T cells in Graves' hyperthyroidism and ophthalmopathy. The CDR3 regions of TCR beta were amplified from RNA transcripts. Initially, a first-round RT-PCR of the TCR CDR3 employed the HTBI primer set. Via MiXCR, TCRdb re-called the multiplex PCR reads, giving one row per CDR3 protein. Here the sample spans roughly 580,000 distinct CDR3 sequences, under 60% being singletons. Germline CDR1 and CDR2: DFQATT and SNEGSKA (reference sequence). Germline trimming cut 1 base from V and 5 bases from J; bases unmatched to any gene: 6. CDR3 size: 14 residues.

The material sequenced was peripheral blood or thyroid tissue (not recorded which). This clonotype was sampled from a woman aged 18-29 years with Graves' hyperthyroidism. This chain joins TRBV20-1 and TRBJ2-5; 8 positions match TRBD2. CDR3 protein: CSARVGRALETQYF. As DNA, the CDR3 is TGCAGTGCTAGAGTCGGGAGGGCCCTGGAGACCCAGTACTTC.